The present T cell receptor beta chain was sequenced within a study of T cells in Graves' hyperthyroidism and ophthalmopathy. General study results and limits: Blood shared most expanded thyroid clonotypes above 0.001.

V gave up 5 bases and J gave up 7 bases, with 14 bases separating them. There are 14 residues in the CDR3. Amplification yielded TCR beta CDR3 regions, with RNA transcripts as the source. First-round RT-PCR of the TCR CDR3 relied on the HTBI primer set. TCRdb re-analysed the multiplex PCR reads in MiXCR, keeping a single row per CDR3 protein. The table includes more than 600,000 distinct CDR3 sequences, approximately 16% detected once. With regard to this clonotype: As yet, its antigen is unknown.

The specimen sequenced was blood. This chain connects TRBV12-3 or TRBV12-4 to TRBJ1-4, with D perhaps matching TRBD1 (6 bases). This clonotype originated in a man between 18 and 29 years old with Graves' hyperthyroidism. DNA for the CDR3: TGTGCCAGCAGTCGCAGGGGTTTAGGTGAAAAACTGTTTTTT. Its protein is CASSRRGLGEKLFF.